Listed here are 31 T cell receptor beta chains from one sample, sequenced in a study of cytomegalovirus exposure and HLA in healthy donors. This PCR relied on a set of 60 Vbeta primers and 13 Jbeta primers. TCRdb's copy holds only in-frame clones and misses some; the assay was immunoSEQ multiplex PCR. The table records some 150,000 clones, approximately 72% of them present only once. The sample comprised PBMCs. The receptors come from a middle-aged man in good health and CMV-seronegative.

There are a few counts of this clone. CDR3 sequence (DNA): TGTGCCAGTAGTTTGCGCGGGACGTCTGGGGGCTACACCTTC. As protein: CASSLRGTSGGYTF. This chain uses TRBV19 with TRBJ1-2; D perhaps matches TRBD1 (5 bases). Deletions cut 5 bases from V and 8 bases from J, with 18 bases between. The germline V gene has CDR1 LNHDA and CDR2 SQIVND (reference sequence). This CDR3 contains 14 residues.

V and J are TRBV29-1 and TRBJ2-7, with D possibly being TRBD2 (5 bases). Germline CDR1 is SQVTM and CDR2 is ANQGSEA. Trimming stripped 4 bases from V and 3 bases from J, with 13 bases between. The CDR3 extends over 13 amino acids. CDR3 coding DNA: TGCAGCGTTGTTCATCACGGGGACTACGAGCAGTACTTC. Translating gives CSVVHHGDYEQYF.

This chain uses TRBV5-1 with TRBJ1-2; 10 bases line up with TRBD1. CDR1 and CDR2 (germline): SGHRS, YFSETQ. Unmatched junction bases numbered 7, after V lost 4 bases and J lost 4 bases. The CDR3 contains 15 residues. CDR3 in DNA: TGCGCCAGCAGCCCCCAGACAGGGGGCGCCTATGGCTACACCTTC. Residues: CASSPQTGGAYGYTF.

The gene calls are TRBV27 and TRBJ2-3, with 14 bases matching TRBD2. The junction had 11 bases not matched to a gene; V was cut back by 8 bases and J by 7 bases. Germline assignment: CDR1 MNHEY and CDR2 SMNVEV (reference sequence). CDR3 length: 16 residues. CDR3 residues: CASRGLAGEVTNTQYF. DNA of the CDR3: TGTGCCAGCCGGGGACTAGCGGGAGAAGTAACAAATACGCAGTATTTT.

This clone was counted between two and nine times. This chain links TRBV29-1 with TRBJ2-7; 14 bases align to TRBD2. This CDR3 contains 20 residues. The germline V gene has CDR1 SQVTM and CDR2 ANQGSEA. V trimming: 4 bases; J trimming: 4 bases; junction bases outside the gene matches: 21. CDR3 protein: CSVANLGNPTSGRALYEQYF. CDR3 in DNA: TGCAGCGTTGCTAATCTAGGGAACCCGACTAGCGGGAGGGCCCTATACGAGCAGTACTTC.

This chain uses TRBV5-6 with TRBJ2-7; tentative D call: TRBD2 (6 bases). V lost 3 bases and J lost 4, with 14 bases in between. This CDR3 has 14 amino acids. Germline lookup yields CDR1 SGHDT and CDR2 YYEEEE. The CDR3 coding sequence is TGTGCCAGCAGCTGGGCGAGCGGGTGGTACGAGCAGTACTTC. Translating it yields CASSWASGWYEQYF.

This chain uses TRBV7-9 with TRBJ2-7; 7 nucleotides agree with TRBD2. Trimming removed 5 bases from V and 4 bases from J; junction bases left unmatched: 11. This CDR3 is built from 15 residues. Germline V gene data show CDR1 as SEHNR and CDR2 as FQNEAQ (reference sequence). The chain's CDR3 is CASSATGTNFYEQYF. CDR3 bases: TGTGCCAGCAGCGCAACCGGGACTAACTTTTACGAGCAGTACTTC. The full variable domain, in which reference TRBV7-9 and TRBJ2-7 provide the parts outside the CDR3, is DTGVSQNPRHKITKRGQNVTFRCDPISEHNRLYWYRQTLGQGPEFLTYFQNEAQLEKSRLLSDRFSAERPKGSFSTLEIQRTEQGDSAMYLCASSATGTNFYEQYFGPGTRLTVT.

The chain joins TRBV21-1 to TRBJ1-5. TRBV21-1 counts as a pseudogene. The CDR3 is 17 residues long. The CDR3 spells CASSKEEHGGAGQPQHF. The CDR3 DNA is TGTGCCAGCAGCAAAGAAGAACATGGAGGGGCAGGCCAGCCCCAGCATTTT.

In this sample, this clone turned up once. The rearrangement joins TRBV5-1 to TRBJ1-1; TRBD1 might be the D (5 bases). V was clipped by 0 bases and J by 2 bases, with 14 bases between them. The length of the CDR3 is 16 residues. CDR1 SGHRS and CDR2 YFSETQ come from the germline V gene. The CDR3 DNA sequence: TGCGCCAGCAGCTTGGAGCCCCACGGGGGAAACACTGAAGCTTTCTTT. It specifies CASSLEPHGGNTEAFF.

The chain uses TRBV5-1 and TRBJ1-4, with D possibly being TRBD1 (5 bases). The V gene's germline CDR1 is SGHRS and CDR2 YFSETQ. The length of the CDR3 is 16 residues. V was cut by 2 bases and J by 8 bases, with 19 bases left in between. CDR3 amino acids: CASSFLGGRIQEKLFF. The DNA of the CDR3 is TGCGCCAGCAGCTTTCTCGGGGGAAGAATACAGGAAAAACTGTTTTTT.

This chain uses TRBV7-9 with TRBJ2-1; 8 bases align to TRBD2. The CDR3 spans 16 residues. V lost 5 bases, J lost 4 bases, and 10 bases stayed unmatched. Germline CDR1 SEHNR, CDR2 FQNEAQ (reference sequence). The CDR3 protein is CASSPPGLGPYNEQFF. For the CDR3, the DNA is TGTGCCAGCAGCCCTCCGGGACTAGGTCCATACAATGAGCAGTTCTTC.

V usage is TRBV6-6 and J usage is TRBJ1-5; 10 bases align to TRBD1. Germline V CDR1 and CDR2: MNHNY, SVGAGI (reference sequence). V lost 6 bases, J lost 7 bases, and 9 bases stayed unmatched. The CDR3 totals 15 residues. This CDR3 is CASRTDRGRQQPQHF. CDR3 coding DNA: TGTGCCAGCAGAACTGACAGGGGGCGTCAGCAGCCCCAGCATTTT.

This chain uses TRBV27 with TRBJ1-5; 7 nucleotides line up with TRBD1. This CDR3 has 15 residues. Germline V gives CDR1 MNHEY, CDR2 SMNVEV (reference sequence). V dropped 6 bases and J dropped 0; count of bases not matched to a gene: 5. DNA for the CDR3: TGTGCCAGCAGCGCCCGACAGGGTAGCAATCAGCCCCAGCATTTT. Residues: CASSARQGSNQPQHF.

The rearrangement joins TRBV5-6 to TRBJ1-1; TRBD1 agrees at 7 bases. The trim removed 4 bases at V and 4 bases at J, leaving 16 bases unmatched. The CDR3 is made up of 17 amino acids. Per germline, CDR1 SGHDT and CDR2 YYEEEE. CDR3 DNA sequence: TGTGCCAGCAGCCAATCCGACAGGGAGGTTCTGGGCACTGAAGCTTTCTTT. Translating it yields CASSQSDREVLGTEAFF.

This clone has only a few counts. The gene calls are TRBV27 and TRBJ2-1; 10 nucleotides agree with TRBD1. The germline gives CDR1 MNHEY, CDR2 SMNVEV (reference sequence). This CDR3 is 17 amino acids long. With 3 bases clipped from V and 9 bases from J, the junction kept 14 bases outside the gene matches. The CDR3 spells CASSLLAPGQGVIEQFF. CDR3 sequence (DNA): TGTGCCAGCAGTTTGTTGGCCCCCGGACAGGGGGTGATTGAGCAGTTCTTC.

The chain joins TRBV28 to TRBJ2-7; a possible D gene is TRBD1 (6 bases). Trimming cost V 6 bases and J 3 bases, with 6 bases left between them. CDR3 length: 11 residues. Germline-derived CDR1 and CDR2 are MDHEN and SYDVKM. As DNA, the CDR3 is TGTGCCAGCAGGGACAGCTACGAGCAGTACTTC. This encodes CASRDSYEQYF.

The chain combines TRBV5-6 with TRBJ2-5, with TRBD1 matching over 10 bases. Germline V lookup: CDR1 SGHDT, CDR2 YYEEEE. The CDR3 contains 16 residues. J was trimmed by 1 base and V by 4 bases; bases with no gene match: 7. CDR3: CASSPRTGGPQETQYF. The DNA of the CDR3 is TGTGCCAGCAGCCCTCGGACAGGGGGGCCCCAAGAGACCCAGTACTTC. The full variable domain, its missing parts supplied by reference TRBV5-6 and TRBJ2-5, is DAGVTQSPTHLIKTRGQQVTLRCSPKSGHDTVSWYQQALGQGPQFIFQYYEEEERQRGNFPDRFSGHQFPNYSSELNVNALLLGDSALYLCASSPRTGGPQETQYFGPGTRLLVL.

The rearrangement uses TRBV5-6 and TRBJ2-3, with 7 bases matching TRBD2. With V trimmed by 3 bases and J by 2 bases, 3 bases remained unmatched. The CDR3 has 14 amino acids. Germline V gives CDR1 SGHDT, CDR2 YYEEEE. CDR3 residues: CASSSRLATDTQYF. The DNA of the CDR3 is TGTGCCAGCAGCTCTCGACTAGCCACAGATACGCAGTATTTT. Combining the CDR3 with reference TRBV5-6 and TRBJ2-3 gives the whole variable domain DAGVTQSPTHLIKTRGQQVTLRCSPKSGHDTVSWYQQALGQGPQFIFQYYEEEERQRGNFPDRFSGHQFPNYSSELNVNALLLGDSALYLCASSSRLATDTQYFGPGTRLTVL.

The chain recombines TRBV5-8 with TRBJ2-2, with D possibly being TRBD1 (6 bases). V gave up 1 base and J gave up 2 bases, with 12 bases separating them. The CDR3 spans 16 residues. Germline V lookup: CDR1 SGHTS, CDR2 YDEGEE. CDR3 residues: CASSLSTGTNTGELFF. CDR3 sequence (DNA): TGTGCCAGCAGCTTGTCCACGGGGACAAACACCGGGGAGCTGTTTTTT. Full variable domain (outside the CDR3, taken from reference TRBV5-8 and TRBJ2-2): EAGVTQSPTHLIKTRGQQATLRCSPISGHTSVYWYQQALGLGLQFLLWYDEGEERNRGNFPPRFSGRQFPNYSSELNVNALELEDSALYLCASSLSTGTNTGELFFGEGSRLTVL.

The V call is TRBV7-9, the J call TRBJ2-5; D is possibly TRBD2 (6 bases). CDR1 is SEHNR and CDR2 is FQNEAQ in the germline V gene (reference sequence). The CDR3 totals 14 residues. Trimming took off 0 bases at V and 5 bases at J, with 10 bases between the two ends. CDR3 protein: CASSLAGGMETQYF. CDR3 nucleotide sequence: TGTGCCAGCAGCTTAGCCGGCGGGATGGAGACCCAGTACTTC.

This clone was observed a handful of times. The chain links TRBV18 to TRBJ2-7; 8 bases fit TRBD2. Trimming at V came to 5 bases and at J to 1 base, leaving 7 bases not matched to a gene. The germline V gene encodes CDR1 KGHSH and CDR2 LQKENI. This CDR3 comprises 15 residues. In DNA, the CDR3 is TGTGCCAGCTCATCGACTAGCGTCGGTTCCTACGAGCAGTACTTC. Translated, it gives CASSSTSVGSYEQYF.

J is TRBJ2-3 and V is TRBV19; possible D gene TRBD2, 6 bases. The germline V gene encodes CDR1 LNHDA and CDR2 SQIVND (reference sequence). Trimming left V 3 bases short and J 2 bases short, with 9 bases between. There are 14 residues in the CDR3. This chain's CDR3 is CASSITGLTDTQYF. The CDR3 nucleotides are TGTGCCAGTAGTATTACGGGACTCACAGATACGCAGTATTTT.

The rearrangement joins TRBV20-1 to TRBJ1-1, with D possibly being TRBD1 (5 bases). Germline-derived CDR1 and CDR2 are DFQATT and SNEGSKA (reference sequence). V gave up 3 bases and J gave up 10 bases, with 12 bases separating them. CDR3 size: 11 residues. CDR3 amino acids: CSARGPDRAFF. CDR3 DNA: TGCAGTGCTAGGGGGCCTGATCGAGCTTTCTTT.

V is TRBV4-1 and J is TRBJ1-1, with TRBD1 matching over 7 bases. The CDR3 length is 17 residues. From germline, CDR1 is MGHRA and CDR2 YSYEKL. Trimming removed 2 bases from V and 1 base from J; junction bases left unmatched: 10. The CDR3 here is CASSQPESGGRNTEAFF. Here the CDR3 DNA reads TGCGCCAGCAGCCAACCAGAATCAGGGGGACGGAACACTGAAGCTTTCTTT.

V gene TRBV5-4 combines with J gene TRBJ2-1; 9 positions agree with TRBD2. This CDR3 spans 13 amino acids. V lost 0 bases to trimming and J lost 16 bases; unmatched junction nucleotides: 8. From germline, CDR1 is SGHNT and CDR2 YYREEE (reference sequence). The CDR3 spells CASSLVPAGGSFF. For the CDR3, the DNA is TGTGCCAGCAGCTTGGTCCCAGCGGGAGGTTCTTTCTTC.

This chain links TRBV5-1 with TRBJ1-4; D not certain. V was pared by 0 bases and J by 8 bases, with 8 bases between. Germline values: CDR1 SGHRS, CDR2 YFSETQ. The CDR3 totals 13 residues. The CDR3 nucleotides read TGCGCCAGCAGCTTGGACCCGAGAGAAAAACTGTTTTTT. It yields the protein CASSLDPREKLFF.

The genes are TRBV4-2 and TRBJ2-7, with 11 bases identical to TRBD2. CDR1 LGHNA and CDR2 YNFKEQ come from the germline V gene. The V segment lost 4 bases and the J segment 2 bases; nucleotides outside the gene matches: 13. The CDR3 contains 18 residues. CDR3 sequence: CASSLTTSGRSATYEQYF. CDR3 nucleotides: TGTGCCAGCAGCCTAACAACTAGCGGGAGATCGGCAACCTACGAGCAGTACTTC.

The chain is built from TRBV5-1 and TRBJ1-5, with D maybe TRBD1 (5 bases). Trimming cost V 0 bases and J 2 bases, with 21 bases left between them. Germline V gene sequence: CDR1 SGHRS, CDR2 YFSETQ. The CDR3 is 19 residues long. The CDR3 protein is CASSLAGVGGGGGNQPQHF. The CDR3 DNA follows: TGCGCCAGCAGCTTGGCCGGGGTCGGGGGGGGTGGCGGCAATCAGCCCCAGCATTTT.

The chain combines TRBV7-8 with TRBJ1-1; D not certain. CDR1 and CDR2 from the germline V gene are SGHVS and FQNEAQ. The germline V and J ends were trimmed by 5 bases and 2 bases, with 15 bases remaining between them. The CDR3 has 15 amino acids. CDR3 coding DNA: TGTGCCAGCAGCCTGAGAGGGCAGGTCAACACTGAAGCTTTCTTT. Translation: CASSLRGQVNTEAFF. Filled out from reference TRBV7-8 and TRBJ1-1, the complete variable domain reads GAGVSQSPRYKVAKRGQDVALRCDPISGHVSLFWYQQALGQGPEFLTYFQNEAQLDKSGLPSDRFFAERPEGSVSTLKIQRTQQEDSAVYLCASSLRGQVNTEAFFGQGTRLTVV.

The chain carries TRBV28 and TRBJ2-7, with 9 nucleotides matching TRBD1. Germline CDR1 MDHEN, CDR2 SYDVKM. The CDR3 has 14 residues. V shed 2 bases and J 4 bases; nucleotides not matched to a gene: 3. The CDR3 reads CASSLRGQGYEQYF. The DNA of the CDR3 is TGTGCCAGCAGTTTAAGAGGACAGGGGTACGAGCAGTACTTC.

CDR3 bases: TGTGCCAGCAGCCAAGATGGGGGCGGCGAAAAACTGTTTTTT. This codes for CASSQDGGGEKLFF. The chain links TRBV4-2 to TRBJ1-4, with a weak D call TRBD1 (6 bases). Germline-derived CDR1 and CDR2 are LGHNA and YNFKEQ. Trimming took 0 bases from V and 8 from J, leaving 10 bases between them. This CDR3 spans 14 amino acids.